This T cell receptor beta chain was identified during a study of cytomegalovirus exposure and HLA in healthy donors (dated 2017 in TCRdb). About the full investigation: According to an earlier analysis of a few hundred of the donors, 150 million to 200 million T cells yielded some 110 million unique TCR beta sequences and approximately 300 Gb of sequence data. An early release that covered about 640 HLA-typed donors contained approximately 320 gigabases of sequencing data and around 80 million unique TCR sequences. Of the 398 genotyped donors, approximately 80% fell in the genetic ancestry cluster associated with self-reported Caucasian donors. The study aimed to test whether signatures of past pathogen exposure could be identified by cataloging public T cell receptors. The study used immunosequencing to profile the T cell repertoires of approximately 640 subjects and linked those repertoires to cytomegalovirus serostatus. A separate validation cohort of roughly 110 different subjects was used in addition to the 666-subject first cohort. High-throughput TCR immunosequencing, statistical association of individual TCRs with disease status, and machine learning were combined to predict cytomegalovirus infection status. A later analysis re-analyzed previously published TCR beta repertoires from about 600 donors and added high-resolution HLA genotyping to study TCR occurrence patterns. Rather than using new phenotypic data, the later analysis identified candidate immune exposures from TCR beta sequences and from how often those sequences occurred across donors. An earlier analysis of 587 of the donors used high-throughput TCR beta sequencing to judge whether each TCR beta V gene segment behaved as functional or pseudogenic. Donor age, sex, ethnicity and CMV serostatus were compiled alongside the repertoire data. A later genetic analysis took genome-wide SNP genotypes for about 55% of the 666 donors and used that subset as a discovery cohort. All discovery cohort repertoires had been generated using a single sequencing platform. Both class I and class II loci were covered by HLA typing, at four-digit resolution. The number of typed donors differed by locus: about 620-630 for A, B, C, DRB1 and DQB1; 522 for DQA1; 600 to 610 for DPA1; and some 470 for DPB1. Several DR-DQ haplotypes were treated as single units for association and clustering because of strong linkage in the cohort. Among 398 genotyped donors of the cohort, an average of around 240,000 unique TCR beta nucleotide sequences were sequenced per donor, roughly 20% of them non-productive.

Libraries were built with the immunoSEQ multiplex PCR assay. The multiplex PCR relied on a mix of 60 forward primers for TCR Vbeta segments and 13 reverse primers for TCR Jbeta segments. Amplification of the CDR3 region of rearranged TCR beta genes was performed with a multiplex PCR assay on genomic DNA. The amplified TCR beta libraries were sequenced on the Illumina HiSeq System as 87-base-pair reads. In the original analysis: A later analysis tallied 75 million to 95 million unique TCR beta chains across the 550 to 850 repertoires, and around 12 million of those chains were shared by two or more donors. Raw reads were error-corrected and collapsed into unique sequences by a nearest-neighbor algorithm in which closely related sequences were merged to remove PCR and sequencing errors. V, D and J gene segments were assigned by aligning CDR3 sequences to IMGT reference sequences. For a sequence to be retained, at least a six-nucleotide match to both a V gene segment and a J gene segment was required. A rearrangement counted as productive if the CDR3 had no stop codons and remained in frame with V and J, and every other rearrangement counted as non-productive. CDR3 was defined according to IMGT convention as the region running from the second conserved V-encoded cysteine to the conserved J-encoded phenylalanine. In an earlier analysis of more than 550 of the donors, sequences lacking an unambiguous match to a single V gene segment were excluded. In an earlier analysis of a few hundred of the donors, a V segment was called functional when productive rearrangements were above 56.7%, and segregating when the standard deviation between donors exceeded 5%. To diagnose cytomegalovirus status from the catalog of TCR beta chain sequences, a statistical classification framework was built. A later analysis assigned V and J genes by comparing TCR nucleotide sequences with IMGT/GENE-DB human TR gene sequences. A later analysis assigned CDR3 sequences and most-parsimonious VDJ recombination scenarios with the TCRdist pipeline. A later analysis defined each TCR beta chain by its CDR3 amino acid sequence plus V-gene family, and excluded reads lacking a unique V-gene family. A later analysis removed 600 or so highly shared, low-generation-probability nucleotide sequences to deal with suspected cross-contamination and a sequencing artifact. For each public chain, a later analysis derived a clonal expansion index from normalized ranks of inferred template counts within each repertoire. Generation probabilities in a later analysis came from a VDJ recombination model fitted to out-of-frame rearrangements, and those results were checked against IGoR. Hypergeometric tests were used in a later analysis to score TCR-TCR, TCR-HLA and TCR-CMV co-occurrence, with a repertoire-size bias correction applied to the TCR pairs. A later analysis estimated false discovery rates by permuting HLA or CMV assignments 20 times. In a later analysis, co-occurring TCRs were grouped with DBSCAN, and TCRdist sequence similarity was added when clustering was performed within HLA-allele-positive subsets. Repertoires with fewer than 30,000 or more than 120,000 public chains were left out of co-occurrence clustering, as were five repertoires with anomalous nucleotide sharing. TCRdb's version of the immuneACCESS table is confined to in-frame rearrangements and falls short of the full clone set. An unresolved V gene accounts for under half of the shortfall where checked; the remainder is of unknown origin. D and trimming come from the DNA, and the V and J calls and clone size come from that table. Present in this sample are 100,000 to 150,000 clones, about 74% of which were seen just once. 0.94% of the sample belongs to the ten largest clones.

Spanning cysteine to phenylalanine, the CDR3 consists of 15 amino acids. CDR3 DNA only is kept here, 45 bases in frame from base 1. CDR1 SGHTA and CDR2 FQGNSA are derived from the germline V gene. Germline trimming amounts to 3 bases on V and 2 bases on J, with 2 as the count of junction bases outside the gene matches. Notes on this clone: Its specific antigen is unknown. Base qualities are not at hand, and no much larger clone is one base apart.

Study-wide findings and limitations: The study gave a list of about 160 TCR beta chains associated with cytomegalovirus. Correlated functional status among segregating V segments might be attributable to linkage disequilibrium, but an unknown experimental factor could not be ruled out. Some IMGT-functional V segments, including TRBV6-2 and TRBV6-3, could not be told apart with the 87-base-pair reads, so those segments were excluded. Assigning TCR associations to individual alleles was difficult when HLA alleles, especially DR and DQ, strongly co-occurred. V-gene and J-gene trimming of TCR beta chains was associated with a missense DCLRE1C variant in a later genetic analysis, and the association was replicated in an independent cohort. According to a later analysis, parvovirus B19, influenza, CMV and Epstein-Barr virus appeared linked to several top co-occurrence clusters. The authors suggested that the approach could potentially be extended to other disease states and immunological phenotypes. For the cohort, immune exposure information was limited to CMV serostatus. The presence/absence analyses assumed that sequencing depth was roughly uniform across donors, and that assumption may not be true. Most TCR sequences were seen in very few donors, while some public TCRs were found in many individuals. According to a later analysis, TCR association rates differed among HLA loci, with DRB1 alleles showing the most associated TCRs and HLA-C alleles showing the fewest. In this cohort, only TCR beta chains were sequenced, and detectable features were limited by the absence of alpha or paired-chain data. A later analysis found that HLA-associated TCR beta chains were more clonally expanded and had lower generation probabilities than equally common non-associated chains. Seventeen rarely observed V segments, including chromosome 9 orphons, were excluded from the earlier analysis of several hundred of the donors because counts were too low. Compared with the 666-donor mean, donors in an Asian-associated ancestry cluster had fewer N-insertions in productive TCRs, according to a later genetic analysis. A later analysis associated 16,951 TCR beta sequences with specific HLA alleles at a false discovery rate of 0.05. In vitro tests confirmed that a few of the cytomegalovirus-associated TCR beta chains recognize cytomegalovirus antigens. A cluster of highly shared sequence variants was judged likely to be a technical artifact of the sequencing pipeline. Because HLA typing was unavailable for some donors at each locus, only the typed subset was used in association tests. In both the original and validation cohorts, the classifier was reported to diagnose cytomegalovirus status with high specificity and sensitivity. A further reported finding was that TCR beta sequences accurately predicted the HLA-A and HLA-B alleles for most subjects in the first cohort. According to a later analysis, most CMV-associated TCR beta chains appeared to be HLA-restricted, and the HLA associations seemed to be driven largely by CMV exposure. Broadly in line with IMGT annotations, most TCR beta V segments showed up in productive rearrangements about 87% or about 30% of the time in an earlier analysis of approximately 640 of the donors.

The cohort consisted of hundreds of healthy bone marrow donors. At the time of sampling, all cohort members were nominally healthy, though unrecorded immune exposures were likely present. The donor was CMV seronegative and belonged to the group of 352 seronegative cohort members. Every donor gave a peripheral blood sample, and the peripheral blood mononuclear cells from that sample were used for TCR beta sequencing. The Qiagen DNeasy Blood Extraction Kit was used to extract genomic DNA from the blood cell samples. Sequencing was done on a sample of PBMCs. The sequence was obtained from a woman aged 55-70 years in good health and CMV-seronegative. The chain is encoded by TRBV7-2 joined to TRBJ2-2; 8 bases in the middle match TRBD1. At the DNA level, the sequence is TGTGCCAGCAGCTTGGACAGGGTTAACACCGGGGAGCTGTTTTTT. This is translated as CASSLDRVNTGELFF.